This entry describes one TCR beta chain. This sample stems from a study of blood T cell repertoires in COVID-19. For the study at large: There were acute and convalescent COVID-19 samples, and they came from the United States, Italy and Spain.

There are 12 residues in the CDR3. CDR1 is MNHEY, CDR2 SVGAGI, per germline. Trimming removed 6 bases from V and 12 bases from J, with 15 bases in between. Methods used by the authors: The assay estimated nucleated cells by amplifying reference gene primers. The method was immunoSEQ multiplex PCR; TCRdb's version includes in-frame clones alone and lacks a portion of them. That table gives V, J and clone size, and the DNA gave D and trimming. The sample yields about 80,000 clones, approximately 85% seen once. Sequences were obtained from peripheral blood. This receptor was identified in a man aged 45 to 65 with COVID-19, enrolled during active disease. V gene TRBV6-5 combines with J gene TRBJ2-1, with D maybe TRBD2 (6 bases). CDR3 nucleotides: TGTGCCAGCAGCAAAGACTCGCGGGGGCAGTTCTTC. This sequence encodes CASSKDSRGQFF.